This entry concerns a single T cell receptor beta chain. Trimming stripped 1 base from V and 3 bases from J, with 10 bases between. Germline V gene data show CDR1 as PRHDT and CDR2 as FYEKMQ (reference sequence). This CDR3 has 15 residues. The data are from a study of shared clonotypes between healthy human individuals. The data were produced by immunoSEQ multiplex PCR, yet TCRdb's version contains in-frame clones alone and is incomplete. The sample contains 2 million to 2.5 million clones, 85% to 95% of which appear only once. Naive CD8 isolation took CD45RO-negative cells positively selected for CCR7 and excluded terminally differentiated effector memory CD45RA+ cells.

The sequenced sample consisted of naive CD8+ T cells sorted from blood. The sequence was collected from a young man in good health. The chain links TRBV13 to TRBJ1-3, with unresolved D. As DNA, the CDR3 is TGTGCCAGCAGCTTAGAAGGCGTATATGGAAACACCATATATTTT. Protein product: CASSLEGVYGNTIYF.